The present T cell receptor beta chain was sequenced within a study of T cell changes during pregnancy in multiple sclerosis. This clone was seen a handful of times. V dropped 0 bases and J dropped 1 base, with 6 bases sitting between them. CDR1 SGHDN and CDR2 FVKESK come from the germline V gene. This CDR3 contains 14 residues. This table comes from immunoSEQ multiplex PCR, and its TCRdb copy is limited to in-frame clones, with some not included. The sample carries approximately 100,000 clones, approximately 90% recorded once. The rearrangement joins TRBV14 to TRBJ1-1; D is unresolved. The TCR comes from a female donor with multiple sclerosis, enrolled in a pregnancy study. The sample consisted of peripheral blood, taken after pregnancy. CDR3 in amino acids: CASSQELPNTEAFF. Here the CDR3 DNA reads TGTGCCAGCAGCCAAGAACTTCCGAACACTGAAGCTTTCTTT.